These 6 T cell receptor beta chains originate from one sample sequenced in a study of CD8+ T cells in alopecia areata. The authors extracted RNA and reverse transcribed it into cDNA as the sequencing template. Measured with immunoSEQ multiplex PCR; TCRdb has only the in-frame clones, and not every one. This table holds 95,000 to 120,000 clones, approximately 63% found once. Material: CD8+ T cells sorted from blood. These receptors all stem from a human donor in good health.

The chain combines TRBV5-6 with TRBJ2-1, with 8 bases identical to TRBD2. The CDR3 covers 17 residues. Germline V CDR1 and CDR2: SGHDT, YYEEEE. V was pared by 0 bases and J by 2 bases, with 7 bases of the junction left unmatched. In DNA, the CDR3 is TGTGCCAGCAGCTTGGCCTACGGGGGGGCCGCCTACAATGAGCAGTTCTTC. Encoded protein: CASSLAYGGAAYNEQFF.

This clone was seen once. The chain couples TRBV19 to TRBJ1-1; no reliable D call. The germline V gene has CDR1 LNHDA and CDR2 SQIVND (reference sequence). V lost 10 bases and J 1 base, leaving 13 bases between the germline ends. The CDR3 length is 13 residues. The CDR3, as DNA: TGTGCCATTTCATCCCCAGGGAACACTGAAGCTTTCTTT. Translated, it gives CAISSPGNTEAFF.

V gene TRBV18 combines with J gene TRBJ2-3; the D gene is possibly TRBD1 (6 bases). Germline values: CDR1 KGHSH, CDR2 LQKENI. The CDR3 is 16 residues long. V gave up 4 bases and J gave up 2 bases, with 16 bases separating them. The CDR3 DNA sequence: TGTGCCAGCTCACGAGGACAGTCTCTTAACACAGATACGCAGTATTTT. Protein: CASSRGQSLNTDTQYF.

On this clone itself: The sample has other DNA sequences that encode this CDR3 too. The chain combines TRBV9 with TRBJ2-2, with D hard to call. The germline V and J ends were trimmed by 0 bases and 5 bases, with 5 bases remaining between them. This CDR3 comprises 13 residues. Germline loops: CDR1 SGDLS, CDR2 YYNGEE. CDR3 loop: CASSVVSTGELFF. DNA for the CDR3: TGTGCCAGCAGCGTAGTATCGACCGGGGAGCTGTTTTTT.

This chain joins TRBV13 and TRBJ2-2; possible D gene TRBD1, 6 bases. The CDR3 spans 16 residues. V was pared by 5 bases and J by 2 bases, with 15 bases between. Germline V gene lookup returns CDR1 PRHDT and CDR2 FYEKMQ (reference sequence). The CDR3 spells CASSRRAGENTGELFF. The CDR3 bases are TGTGCCAGCAGCAGGCGGGCAGGGGAAAACACCGGGGAGCTGTTTTTT.

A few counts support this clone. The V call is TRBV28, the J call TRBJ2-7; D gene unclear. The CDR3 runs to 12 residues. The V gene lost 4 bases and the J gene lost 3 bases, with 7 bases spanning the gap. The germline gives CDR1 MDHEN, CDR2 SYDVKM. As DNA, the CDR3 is TGTGCCAGCAGTTCTCCAGTCTACGAGCAGTACTTC. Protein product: CASSSPVYEQYF.